This T cell receptor (beta chain) was recovered during a study of blood T cell repertoires in COVID-19. CDR1 MDHEN and CDR2 SYDVKM come from the germline V gene. Trimming pared 7 bases from V and 6 bases from J, leaving 17 bases between. The CDR3 runs to 14 residues. Method: immunoSEQ multiplex PCR; TCRdb's copy keeps in-frame clones and lacks some. The table records about 100,000 clones, 75% to 90% of them present only once. This TCR was recovered from a man older than 75 with acute or convalescent COVID-19. Sequenced input: peripheral blood. V usage is TRBV28 and J usage is TRBJ2-3; TRBD2 is a possible D gene (6 bases). The CDR3 DNA follows: TGTGCCAGCAAGCTCGGGAGTTATGAGGATACGCAGTATTTT. Amino acid sequence: CASKLGSYEDTQYF.